These T cell receptor beta chains were read from a single sample in a study of T cell changes during pregnancy in multiple sclerosis. Sequencing used immunoSEQ multiplex PCR; TCRdb keeps in-frame clones, though not all of them. The sample lists under 65,000 clones; approximately 94% were seen once. Source: CD8+ T cells from peripheral blood mononuclear cells, taken after pregnancy. Source of these receptors: a female donor with multiple sclerosis, enrolled in a pregnancy study. CDR3s include the opening cysteine and the closing phenylalanine or tryptophan. Each record gives: V gene, J gene, D gene, clone size, CDR3 protein, CDR3 DNA. A D gene is named only where the DNA matches it firmly. Expanded clones are given a class, and other clones once, few, many or no size at all.

TRBV28	TRBJ1-1	-	-	CASSYPRVGGESEAFF	TGTGCCAGCAGTTATCCCCGGGTTGGGGGGGAGTCTGAAGCTTTCTTT
TRBV19	TRBJ1-1	-	-	CASSIGPGSYTEAFF	TGTGCCAGTAGTATAGGTCCAGGGTCGTACACTGAAGCTTTCTTT
TRBV5-6	TRBJ2-7	TRBD1	-	CASSFGQGTYEQYF	TGTGCCAGCAGCTTCGGACAGGGAACCTACGAGCAGTACTTC
TRBV9	TRBJ2-2	-	-	CASSPRSERNTGELFF	TGTGCCAGCAGCCCTCGGTCTGAACGTAACACCGGGGAGCTGTTTTTT
TRBV13	TRBJ2-7	-	-	CASTVASLGGQYF	TGTGCCAGCACAGTGGCCAGCCTGGGAGGGCAGTACTTC
TRBV27	TRBJ2-7	-	-	CASSLSPRHTYEQYF	TGTGCCAGCAGTTTATCGCCGAGACATACGTACGAGCAGTACTTC
TRBV4-1	TRBJ1-4	TRBD1	-	CASSHILQGSLNEKLFF	TGCGCCAGCAGCCATATCCTACAGGGGAGTCTTAATGAAAAACTGTTTTTT
TRBV4-2	TRBJ2-7	-	-	CASSQVRSYEQYF	TGTGCCAGCAGCCAAGTTCGGAGCTACGAGCAGTACTTC
TRBV5-1	TRBJ2-2	TRBD2	-	CASSLWGLINTGELFF	TGCGCCAGCAGCTTGTGGGGACTAATAAACACCGGGGAGCTGTTTTTT
TRBV29-1	TRBJ2-2	TRBD1	once	CSAYTGGGTGELFF	TGCAGCGCTTATACAGGGGGTGGAACCGGGGAGCTGTTTTTT
TRBV7-6	TRBJ2-2	TRBD2	-	CASSFSTLGAGVGTGELFF	TGTGCCAGCAGTTTCTCGACGCTCGGAGCGGGAGTGGGAACCGGGGAGCTGTTTTTT
TRBV30	TRBJ2-7	-	-	CAWEAFRGSYEQYF	TGTGCCTGGGAGGCATTCAGGGGTTCCTACGAGCAGTACTTC
TRBV27	TRBJ1-1	-	-	CASSPFWTRANTEAFF	TGTGCCAGCAGCCCCTTTTGGACACGGGCGAACACTGAAGCTTTCTTT
TRBV19	TRBJ2-1	TRBD2	-	CASSWGGLGVSEQFF	TGTGCCAGTAGTTGGGGGGGACTAGGGGTGAGTGAGCAGTTCTTC
TRBV6-4	TRBJ2-3	TRBD1	few	CASSPGTGTPDTQYF	TGTGCCAGCAGTCCCGGGACAGGGACCCCAGATACGCAGTATTTT
TRBV9	TRBJ1-2	TRBD1	-	CASSAGQPNYGYTF	TGTGCCAGCAGCGCGGGACAGCCGAACTATGGCTACACCTTC
TRBV7-9	TRBJ1-1	TRBD1	-	CASSPWTGNAFF	TGTGCCAGCAGCCCCTGGACAGGGAACGCTTTCTTT
TRBV27	TRBJ2-2	-	-	CASRRNTGELFF	TGTGCCAGCAGGCGGAACACCGGGGAGCTGTTTTTT
TRBV7-9	TRBJ2-1	-	-	CASSPPFTADEQFF	TGTGCCAGCAGCCCCCCTTTTACCGCGGATGAGCAGTTCTTC
TRBV21-1	TRBJ2-1	-	-	CASSGQEARLDEQFF	TGTGCCAGCAGCGGACAGGAAGCTCGACTGGATGAGCAGTTCTTC
TRBV15	TRBJ2-1	TRBD2	-	CATSSWTSGEFSNEQFF	TGTGCCACCAGCAGTTGGACTAGCGGGGAATTTAGCAATGAGCAGTTCTTC
TRBV5-6	TRBJ2-7	TRBD2	-	CASSLPGLAYEQYF	TGTGCCAGCAGCCTCCCGGGACTAGCCTACGAGCAGTACTTC
TRBV9	TRBJ2-7	TRBD2	-	CASSSGKNSEQYF	TGTGCCAGCTCTAGCGGGAAAAATAGCGAGCAGTACTTC
TRBV28	TRBJ2-1	TRBD1	-	CASSFVPGTGTDEQFF	TGTGCCAGCAGTTTCGTTCCCGGGACAGGGACTGATGAGCAGTTCTTC
TRBV28	TRBJ2-3	-	-	CASSLLSSSSGDSTDTQYF	TGTGCCAGCAGTTTACTCTCATCTAGTTCCGGGGATAGCACAGATACGCAGTATTTT
TRBV7-8	TRBJ1-2	TRBD1	-	CASSLSLTGRFMDGYTF	TGTGCCAGCAGCTTAAGCCTGACAGGGAGGTTTATGGATGGCTACACCTTC
TRBV6-5	TRBJ1-2	TRBD1	-	CASGTGVGYTF	TGTGCCAGCGGGACAGGGGTGGGCTACACCTTC
TRBV6-1	TRBJ2-7	TRBD2	-	CASSERAGGAYEQYF	TGTGCCAGCAGTGAGCGAGCGGGAGGGGCCTACGAGCAGTACTTC
TRBV7-9	TRBJ1-2	-	-	CASSSDSYGYTF	TGTGCCAGCAGCTCAGACAGCTATGGCTACACCTTC
TRBV5-6	TRBJ2-7	TRBD1	-	CASRSRDSHFSEQYF	TGTGCCAGCAGATCCCGGGACAGCCATTTTAGCGAGCAGTACTTC
TRBV2	TRBJ2-1	TRBD2	-	CASRSGNSYNEQFF	TGTGCCAGCCGTAGCGGGAACTCCTACAATGAGCAGTTCTTC
TRBV28	TRBJ1-4	-	-	CASSPPNREGTNEKLFF	TGTGCCAGCAGTCCTCCTAACAGGGAAGGTACTAATGAAAAACTGTTTTTT
TRBV28	TRBJ2-1	TRBD2	-	CASTGGGRTLYNEQFF	TGTGCCAGCACGGGAGGCGGGAGGACCCTCTACAATGAGCAGTTCTTC
TRBV6-5	TRBJ1-2	-	once	CASTTGGLDGYTF	TGTGCCAGCACCACCGGCGGGCTGGATGGCTACACCTTC
TRBV7-9	TRBJ2-1	-	-	CASSPVGSSYNEQFF	TGTGCCAGCAGCCCGGTCGGGAGCTCCTACAATGAGCAGTTCTTC
TRBV30	TRBJ1-2	-	-	CAWTLTLQTANYGYTF	TGTGCCTGGACTCTTACCTTACAAACAGCTAACTATGGCTACACCTTC
TRBV4-1	TRBJ2-7	TRBD2	-	CASSQGLAGAYEQYF	TGCGCCAGCAGCCAAGGACTAGCGGGGGCCTACGAGCAGTACTTC
TRBV19	TRBJ2-5	-	-	CASSIAGNQETQYF	TGTGCCAGTAGTATCGCGGGGAATCAAGAGACCCAGTACTTC
TRBV6-6	TRBJ2-7	TRBD2	-	CASSSPGTTLYEQYF	TGTGCCAGCAGTTCACCCGGGACTACCCTCTACGAGCAGTACTTC
TRBV5-4	TRBJ1-2	-	-	CASSTHRILYGYTF	TGTGCCAGCAGCACACACAGGATCCTCTATGGCTACACCTTC
TRBV4-3	TRBJ2-7	-	-	CASSPQGREKGWSYEQYF	TGCGCCAGCAGCCCCCAGGGGCGGGAGAAAGGTTGGTCCTACGAGCAGTACTTC
TRBV5-1	TRBJ2-7	-	-	CASSLIANYEQYF	TGCGCCAGCAGCTTGATAGCAAACTACGAGCAGTACTTC
TRBV30	TRBJ2-7	TRBD2	-	CAWTRGGGLSSYEQYF	TGTGCCTGGACTCGAGGTGGGGGACTAAGCTCCTACGAGCAGTACTTC
TRBV29-1	TRBJ2-1	-	-	CSATSSGLMSYNEQFF	TGCAGCGCCACTAGCTCGGGACTGATGTCCTACAATGAGCAGTTCTTC